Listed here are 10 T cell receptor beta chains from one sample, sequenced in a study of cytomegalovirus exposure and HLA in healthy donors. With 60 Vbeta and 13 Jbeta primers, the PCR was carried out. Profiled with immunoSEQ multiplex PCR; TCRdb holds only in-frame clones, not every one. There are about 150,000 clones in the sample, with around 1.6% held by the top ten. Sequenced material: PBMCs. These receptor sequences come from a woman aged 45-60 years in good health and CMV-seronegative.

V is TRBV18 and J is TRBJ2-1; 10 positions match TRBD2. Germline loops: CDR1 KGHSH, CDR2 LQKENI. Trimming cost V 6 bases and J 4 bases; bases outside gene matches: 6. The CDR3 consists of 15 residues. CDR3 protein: CASSQLAGDYNEQFF. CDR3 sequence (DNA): TGTGCCAGCTCGCAGCTAGCGGGGGATTACAATGAGCAGTTCTTC. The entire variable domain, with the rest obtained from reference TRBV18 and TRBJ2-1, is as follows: NAGVMQNPRHLVRRRGQEARLRCSPMKGHSHVYWYRQLPEEGLKFMVYLQKENIIDESGMPKERFSAEFPKEGPSILRIQQVVRGDSAAYFCASSQLAGDYNEQFFGPGTRLTVL.

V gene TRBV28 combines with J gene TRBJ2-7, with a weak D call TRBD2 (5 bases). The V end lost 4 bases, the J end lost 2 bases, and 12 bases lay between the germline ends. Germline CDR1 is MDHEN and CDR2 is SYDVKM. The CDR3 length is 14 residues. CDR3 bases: TGTGCCAGCAGTTCCCTAGGACTTGCCTACGAGCAGTACTTC. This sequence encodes CASSSLGLAYEQYF.

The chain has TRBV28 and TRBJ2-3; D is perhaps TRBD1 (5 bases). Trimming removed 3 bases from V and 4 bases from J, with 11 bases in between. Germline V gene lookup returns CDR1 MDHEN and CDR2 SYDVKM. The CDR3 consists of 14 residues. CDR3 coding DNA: TGTGCCAGCAGTTTGGGGCAGGGCCCAGATACGCAGTATTTT. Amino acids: CASSLGQGPDTQYF.

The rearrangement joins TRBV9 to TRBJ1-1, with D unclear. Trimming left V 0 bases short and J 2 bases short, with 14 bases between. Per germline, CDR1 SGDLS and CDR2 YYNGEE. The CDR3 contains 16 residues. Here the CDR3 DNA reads TGTGCCAGCAGCGTAGCTTTGGGCACTAGTAACACTGAAGCTTTCTTT. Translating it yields CASSVALGTSNTEAFF.

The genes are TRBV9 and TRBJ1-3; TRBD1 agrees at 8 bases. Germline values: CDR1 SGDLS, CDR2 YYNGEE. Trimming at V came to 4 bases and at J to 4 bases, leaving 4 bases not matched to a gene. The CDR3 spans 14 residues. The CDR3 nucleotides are TGTGCCAGCAGCCCAGGGGGCGCAGGAAACACCATATATTTT. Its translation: CASSPGGAGNTIYF.

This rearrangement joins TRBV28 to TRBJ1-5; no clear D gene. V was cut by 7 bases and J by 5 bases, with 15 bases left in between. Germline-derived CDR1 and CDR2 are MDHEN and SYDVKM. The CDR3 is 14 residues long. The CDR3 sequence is CASTGGPQYQPQHF. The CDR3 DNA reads TGTGCCAGCACCGGTGGGCCGCAGTATCAGCCCCAGCATTTT. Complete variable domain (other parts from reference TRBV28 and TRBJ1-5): DVKVTQSSRYLVKRTGEKVFLECVQDMDHENMFWYRQDPGLGLRLIYFSYDVKMKEKGDIPEGYSVSREKKERFSLILESASTNQTSMYLCASTGGPQYQPQHFGDGTRLSIL.

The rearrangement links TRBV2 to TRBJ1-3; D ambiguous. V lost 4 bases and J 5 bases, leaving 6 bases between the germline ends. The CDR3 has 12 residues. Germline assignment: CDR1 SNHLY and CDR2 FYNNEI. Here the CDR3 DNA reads TGTGCCAGCAGTGTGGGCCGAAACACCATATATTTT. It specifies CASSVGRNTIYF. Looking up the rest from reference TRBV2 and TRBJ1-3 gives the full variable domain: EPEVTQTPSHQVTQMGQEVILRCVPISNHLYFYWYRQILGQKVEFLVSFYNNEISEKSEIFDDQFSVERPDGSNFTLKIRSTKLEDSAMYFCASSVGRNTIYFGEGSWLTVV.

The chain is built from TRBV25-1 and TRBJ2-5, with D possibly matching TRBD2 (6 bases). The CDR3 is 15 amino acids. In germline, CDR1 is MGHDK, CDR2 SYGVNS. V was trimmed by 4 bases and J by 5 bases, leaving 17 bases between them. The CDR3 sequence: CASSAPRGSGETQYF. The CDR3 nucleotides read TGTGCCAGCAGTGCCCCTCGGGGGAGTGGTGAGACCCAGTACTTC.

CDR3 DNA sequence: TGTGCCAGCACCAAGGGGATAACCTCATACAATGAGCAGTTCTTC. Encoded protein: CASTKGITSYNEQFF. The gene calls are TRBV19 and TRBJ2-1; TRBD1 is a possible D gene (5 bases). Germline loops: CDR1 LNHDA, CDR2 SQIVND (reference sequence). V was pared by 9 bases and J by 4 bases, with 19 bases between. The length of the CDR3 is 15 residues.

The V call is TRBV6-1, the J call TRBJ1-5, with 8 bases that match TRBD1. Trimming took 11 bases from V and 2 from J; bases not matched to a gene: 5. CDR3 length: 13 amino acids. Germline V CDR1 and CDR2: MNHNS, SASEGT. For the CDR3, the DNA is TGTGCCGGACAGGGAGATGGCAATCAGCCCCAGCATTTT. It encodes CAGQGDGNQPQHF.